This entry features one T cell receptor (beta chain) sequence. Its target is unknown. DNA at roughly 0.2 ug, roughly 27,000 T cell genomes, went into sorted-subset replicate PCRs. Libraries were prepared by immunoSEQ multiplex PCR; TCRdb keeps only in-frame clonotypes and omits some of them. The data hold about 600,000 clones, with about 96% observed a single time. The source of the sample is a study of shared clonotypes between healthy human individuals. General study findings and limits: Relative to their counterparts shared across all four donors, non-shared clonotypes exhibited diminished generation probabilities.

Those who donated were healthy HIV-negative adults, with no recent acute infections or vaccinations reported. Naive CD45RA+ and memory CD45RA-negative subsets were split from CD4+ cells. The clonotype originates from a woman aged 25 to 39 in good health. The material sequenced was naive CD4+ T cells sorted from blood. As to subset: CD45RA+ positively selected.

DNA for the CDR3: TGTGCCAGTAGTATAGTAGGGACAGGGGGTATCTACAATGAGCAGTTCTTC. This gives the protein CASSIVGTGGIYNEQFF. The chain joins TRBV19 to TRBJ2-1; TRBD1 matches at 11 bases. CDR1 and CDR2 from the germline V gene are LNHDA and SQIVND (reference sequence). The CDR3 is made up of 17 amino acids. Trimming at V came to 1 base and at J to 3 bases, leaving 5 bases not matched to a gene.